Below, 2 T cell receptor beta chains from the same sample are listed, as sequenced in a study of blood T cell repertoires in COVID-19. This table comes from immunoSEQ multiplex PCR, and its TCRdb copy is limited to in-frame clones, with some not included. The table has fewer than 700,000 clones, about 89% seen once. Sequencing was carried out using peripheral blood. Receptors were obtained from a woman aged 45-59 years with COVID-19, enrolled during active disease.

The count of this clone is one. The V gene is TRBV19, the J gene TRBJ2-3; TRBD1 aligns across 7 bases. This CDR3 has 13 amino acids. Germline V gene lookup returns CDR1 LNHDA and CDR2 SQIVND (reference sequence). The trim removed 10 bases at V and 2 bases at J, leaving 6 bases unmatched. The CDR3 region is CATRQGVTDTQYF. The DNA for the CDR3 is TGTGCCACTCGACAGGGTGTCACAGATACGCAGTATTTT.

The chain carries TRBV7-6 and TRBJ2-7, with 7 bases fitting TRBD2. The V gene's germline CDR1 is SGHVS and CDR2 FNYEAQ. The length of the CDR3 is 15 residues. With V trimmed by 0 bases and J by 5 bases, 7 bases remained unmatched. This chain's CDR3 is CASSLAWGGSHEQYF. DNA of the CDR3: TGTGCCAGCAGCTTAGCGTGGGGGGGTTCCCACGAGCAGTACTTC.